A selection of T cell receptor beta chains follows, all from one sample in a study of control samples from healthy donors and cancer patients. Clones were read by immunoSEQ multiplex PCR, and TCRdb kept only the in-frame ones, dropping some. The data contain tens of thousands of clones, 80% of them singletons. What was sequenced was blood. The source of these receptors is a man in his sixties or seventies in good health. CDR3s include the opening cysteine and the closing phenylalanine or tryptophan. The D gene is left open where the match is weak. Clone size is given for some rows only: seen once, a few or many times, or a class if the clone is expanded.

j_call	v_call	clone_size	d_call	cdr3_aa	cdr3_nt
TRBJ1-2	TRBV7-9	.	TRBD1	CASSSATGVNGYTF	TGTGCCAGCAGCTCGGCGACAGGGGTGAATGGCTACACCTTC
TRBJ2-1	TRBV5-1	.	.	CASSDDRNEQFF	TGCGCCAGCAGCGACGACAGGAATGAGCAGTTCTTC
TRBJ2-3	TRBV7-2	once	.	CASSLADTQYF	TGTGCCAGCAGCTTAGCAGATACGCAGTATTTT
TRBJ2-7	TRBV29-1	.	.	CSVAQSYEQYF	TGCAGCGTGGCTCAGTCCTACGAGCAGTACTTC
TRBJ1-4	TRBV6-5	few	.	CASSYFQGGEKLFF	TGTGCCAGCAGTTACTTTCAGGGTGGAGAAAAACTGTTTTTT
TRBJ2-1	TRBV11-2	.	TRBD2	CASSLGSGRIFNEQFF	TGTGCCAGCAGCTTAGGGAGCGGGAGAATCTTCAATGAGCAGTTCTTC
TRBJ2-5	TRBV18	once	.	CASSPRPPPETQYF	TGTGCCAGCTCACCTAGGCCCCCTCCTGAGACCCAGTACTTC
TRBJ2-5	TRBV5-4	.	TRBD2	CASSRTGGLAGLQETQYF	TGTGCCAGCAGCCGGACCGGTGGACTAGCGGGACTACAAGAGACCCAGTACTTC
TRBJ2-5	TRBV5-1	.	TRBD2	CASSRGAGVETQYF	TGCGCCAGCAGCCGGGGAGCGGGGGTGGAGACCCAGTACTTC
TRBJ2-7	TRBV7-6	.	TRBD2	CASSSTQLAGVGEQYF	TGTGCCAGCAGCTCAACCCAGCTAGCGGGAGTAGGCGAGCAGTACTTC
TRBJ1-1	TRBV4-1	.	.	CASSQGVRATEAFF	TGCGCCAGCAGCCAAGGTGTCCGAGCAACTGAAGCTTTCTTT
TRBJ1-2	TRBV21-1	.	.	CASSKAGTRDYGYTF	TGTGCCAGCAGCAAAGCCGGGACACGAGACTATGGCTACACCTTC
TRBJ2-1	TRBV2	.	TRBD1	CASSDRGLGYNEQFF	TGTGCCAGCAGTGACAGGGGGCTCGGCTACAATGAGCAGTTCTTC